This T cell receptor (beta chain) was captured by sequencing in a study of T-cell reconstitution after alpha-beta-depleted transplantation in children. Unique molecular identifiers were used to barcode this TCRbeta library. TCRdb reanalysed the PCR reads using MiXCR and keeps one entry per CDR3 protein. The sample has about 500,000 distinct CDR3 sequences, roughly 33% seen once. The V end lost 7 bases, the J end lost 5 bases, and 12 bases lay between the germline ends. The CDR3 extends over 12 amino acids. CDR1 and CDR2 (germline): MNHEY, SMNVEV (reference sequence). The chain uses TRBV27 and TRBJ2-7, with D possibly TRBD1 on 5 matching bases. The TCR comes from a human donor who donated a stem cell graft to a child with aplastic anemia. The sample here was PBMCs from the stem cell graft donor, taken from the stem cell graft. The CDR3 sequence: CASKSRVDEQYF. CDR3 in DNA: TGTGCCAGCAAATCCAGGGTCGACGAGCAGTACTTC.